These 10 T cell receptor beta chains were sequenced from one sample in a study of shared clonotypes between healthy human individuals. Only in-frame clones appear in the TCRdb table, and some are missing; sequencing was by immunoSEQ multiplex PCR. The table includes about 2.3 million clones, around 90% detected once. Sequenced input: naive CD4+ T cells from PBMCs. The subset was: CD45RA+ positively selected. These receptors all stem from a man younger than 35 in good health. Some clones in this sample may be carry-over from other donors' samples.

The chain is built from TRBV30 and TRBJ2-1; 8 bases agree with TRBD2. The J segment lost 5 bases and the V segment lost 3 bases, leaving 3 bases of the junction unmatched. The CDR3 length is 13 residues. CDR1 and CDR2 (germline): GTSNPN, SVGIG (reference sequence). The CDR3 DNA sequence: TGTGCCTGGAGCGCCGGGAGGGACAATGAGCAGTTCTTC. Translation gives CAWSAGRDNEQFF. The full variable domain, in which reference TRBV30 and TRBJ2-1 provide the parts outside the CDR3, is SQTIHQWPATLVQPVGSPLSLECTVEGTSNPNLYWYRQAAGRGLQLLFYSVGIGQISSEVPQNLSASRPQDRQFILSSKKLLLSDSGFYLCAWSAGRDNEQFFGPGTRLTVL.

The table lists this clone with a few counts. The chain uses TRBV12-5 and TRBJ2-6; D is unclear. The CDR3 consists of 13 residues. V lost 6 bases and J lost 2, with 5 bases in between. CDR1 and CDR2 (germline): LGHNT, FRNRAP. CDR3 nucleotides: TGTGCTAGTGGGGTAGCTGGGGCCAACGTCCTGACTTTC. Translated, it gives CASGVAGANVLTF. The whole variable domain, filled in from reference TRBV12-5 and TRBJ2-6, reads DARVTQTPRHKVTEMGQEVTMRCQPILGHNTVFWYRQTMMQGLELLAYFRNRAPLDDSGMPKDRFSAEMPDATLATLKIQPSEPRDSAVYFCASGVAGANVLTFGAGSRLTVL.

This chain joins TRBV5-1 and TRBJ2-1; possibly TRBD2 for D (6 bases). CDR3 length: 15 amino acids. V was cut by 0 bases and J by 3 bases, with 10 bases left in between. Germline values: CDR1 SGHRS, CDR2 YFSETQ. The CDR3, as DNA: TGCGCCAGCAGCTTGGACGGGACTCTCTACAATGAGCAGTTCTTC. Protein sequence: CASSLDGTLYNEQFF.

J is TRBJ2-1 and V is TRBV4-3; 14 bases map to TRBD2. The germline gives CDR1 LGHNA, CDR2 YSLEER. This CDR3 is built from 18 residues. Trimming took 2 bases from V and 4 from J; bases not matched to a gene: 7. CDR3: CASSQNLGTSGSYNEQFF. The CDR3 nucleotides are TGCGCCAGCAGCCAAAACCTCGGGACTAGCGGGAGTTACAATGAGCAGTTCTTC.

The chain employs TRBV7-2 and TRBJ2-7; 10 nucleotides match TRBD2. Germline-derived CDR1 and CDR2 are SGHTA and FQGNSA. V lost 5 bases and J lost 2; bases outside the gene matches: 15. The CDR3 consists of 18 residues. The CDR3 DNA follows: TGTGCCAGCAGCCGCCAGCTTAGCGGGAGGCTCCCACCCTACGAGCAGTACTTC. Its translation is CASSRQLSGRLPPYEQYF.

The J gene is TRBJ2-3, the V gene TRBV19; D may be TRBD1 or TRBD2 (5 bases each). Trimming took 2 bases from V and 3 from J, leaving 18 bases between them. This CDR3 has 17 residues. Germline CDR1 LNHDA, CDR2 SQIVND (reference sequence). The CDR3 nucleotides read TGTGCCAGTAGTATAATGGGACGGGGAAAGCTTACAGATACGCAGTATTTT. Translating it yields CASSIMGRGKLTDTQYF. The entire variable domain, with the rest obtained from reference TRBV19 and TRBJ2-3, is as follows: DGGITQSPKYLFRKEGQNVTLSCEQNLNHDAMYWYRQDPGQGLRLIYYSQIVNDFQKGDIAEGYSVSREKKESFPLTVTSAQKNPTAFYLCASSIMGRGKLTDTQYFGPGTRLTVL.

The CDR3 DNA is TGTGCCAGCAGTTTACGGACGTTAGGCCGGAATGAGCAGTTCTTC. This gives the protein CASSLRTLGRNEQFF. V usage is TRBV27 and J usage is TRBJ2-1, with unresolved D. Germline V gene data show CDR1 as MNHEY and CDR2 as SMNVEV (reference sequence). The CDR3 is 15 residues long. V was cut by 2 bases and J by 7 bases, with 15 bases left in between.

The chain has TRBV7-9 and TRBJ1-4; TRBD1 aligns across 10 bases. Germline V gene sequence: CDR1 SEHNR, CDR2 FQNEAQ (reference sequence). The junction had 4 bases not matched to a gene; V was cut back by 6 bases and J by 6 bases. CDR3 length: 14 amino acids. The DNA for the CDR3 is TGTGCCAGCAGTGTCGGGACAGGGGATGAAAAACTGTTTTTT. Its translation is CASSVGTGDEKLFF. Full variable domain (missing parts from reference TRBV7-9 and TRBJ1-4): DTGVSQNPRHKITKRGQNVTFRCDPISEHNRLYWYRQTLGQGPEFLTYFQNEAQLEKSRLLSDRFSAERPKGSFSTLEIQRTEQGDSAMYLCASSVGTGDEKLFFGSGTQLSVL.

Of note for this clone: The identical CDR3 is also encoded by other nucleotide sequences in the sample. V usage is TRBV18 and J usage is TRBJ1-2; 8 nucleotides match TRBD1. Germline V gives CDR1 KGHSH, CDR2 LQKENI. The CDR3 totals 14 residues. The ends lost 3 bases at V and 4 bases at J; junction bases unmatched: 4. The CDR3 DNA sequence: TGTGCCAGCTCACCCGACAGGGGTCCCTATGGCTACACCTTC. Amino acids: CASSPDRGPYGYTF.

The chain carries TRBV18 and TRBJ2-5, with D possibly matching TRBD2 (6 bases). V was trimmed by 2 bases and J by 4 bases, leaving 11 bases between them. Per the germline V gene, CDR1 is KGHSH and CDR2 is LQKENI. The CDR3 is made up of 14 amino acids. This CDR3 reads CASSPTGVVETQYF. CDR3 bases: TGTGCCAGCTCACCAACGGGGGTCGTAGAGACCCAGTACTTC.